Following are 15 T cell receptor beta chains from one sample sequenced in a study of blood T cell repertoires in COVID-19. The assay was immunoSEQ multiplex PCR, and TCRdb's table has in-frame clones only and misses some. The sample has 240,000 or so clones; roughly 76% are singletons. The sequenced sample was peripheral blood. These receptors all stem from a woman at least 80 years old with COVID-19, enrolled during active disease.

V usage is TRBV28 and J usage is TRBJ2-7; 7 bases are a match to TRBD2. The germline CDR1 and CDR2 sequences are MDHEN and SYDVKM. V shed 5 bases and J 4 bases; nucleotides not matched to a gene: 14. The CDR3 extends over 16 amino acids. CDR3 DNA sequence: TGTGCCAGCAGTCCCGGAGGTACAGCGGGATTATACGAGCAGTACTTC. Encoded protein: CASSPGGTAGLYEQYF.

This clone came up once. The chain has TRBV18 and TRBJ1-2; D is possibly TRBD1 (5 bases). The CDR3 contains 14 residues. The V gene's germline CDR1 is KGHSH and CDR2 LQKENI. V was pared by 3 bases and J by 4 bases, with 12 bases between. The CDR3: CASSPDGGLYGYTF. The CDR3 nucleotides are TGTGCCAGCTCACCTGACGGGGGACTCTATGGCTACACCTTC.

On this clone: The same CDR3 can be traced to other DNA sequences in this sample. In nucleotides, the CDR3 is TGTGCCAGCTCACCCCAACTAGCGGGGGGTCAAGAGACCCAGTACTTC. This encodes CASSPQLAGGQETQYF. The V call is TRBV18, the J call TRBJ2-5; 12 bases align to TRBD2. Looked up from germline, CDR1 is KGHSH and CDR2 is LQKENI. The junction had 4 bases not matched to a gene; V was cut back by 3 bases and J by 2 bases. The CDR3 is 16 residues long.

V and J are TRBV5-6 and TRBJ2-1, with TRBD2 as a possible D gene (5 bases). CDR1 SGHDT and CDR2 YYEEEE come from the germline V gene. The germline V and J ends were trimmed by 4 bases and 7 bases, with 21 bases remaining between them. This CDR3 spans 16 amino acids. CDR3 bases: TGTGCCAGCAGCCAGCGGATCTCGGCTTTTGGGAATGAGCAGTTCTTC. Protein sequence: CASSQRISAFGNEQFF.

The rearrangement uses TRBV7-9 and TRBJ1-4; 9 bases are shared with TRBD1. This CDR3 contains 14 residues. From germline, CDR1 is SEHNR and CDR2 FQNEAQ (reference sequence). V lost 6 bases, J lost 5 bases, and 4 bases stayed unmatched. The CDR3 nucleotides read TGTGCCAGCAGTATGGACAGGGGAAATGAAAAACTGTTTTTT. Translated: CASSMDRGNEKLFF.

CDR3: CASSQGRTGQETQYF. Here the CDR3 DNA reads TGTGCCAGCAGCCAAGGGAGGACGGGCCAAGAGACCCAGTACTTC. The chain employs TRBV3-1 (or the pseudogene TRBV3-2) and TRBJ2-5, with D perhaps TRBD2 (5 bases). This CDR3 spans 15 amino acids. Germline values: CDR1 LGHDT, CDR2 YNNKEL (reference sequence). With 1 base removed from V and 1 base from J, the gap between germline ends came to 10 bases.

This chain uses TRBV28 with TRBJ2-3, with D possibly TRBD1 on 7 matching bases. Per germline, CDR1 MDHEN and CDR2 SYDVKM. The CDR3 has 15 residues. V was pared by 10 bases and J by 4 bases, with 21 bases between. The CDR3 spells CAIGSNRGGADTQYF. The CDR3 DNA follows: TGTGCCATTGGGTCTAACAGGGGAGGCGCAGATACGCAGTATTTT.

The chain carries TRBV6-5 and TRBJ2-1; 7 bases match TRBD2. Germline loops: CDR1 MNHEY, CDR2 SVGAGI. After removal of 4 bases from V and 1 base from J, the junction contained 7 bases not matched to a gene. CDR3 length: 16 amino acids. The CDR3 spells CASSWGIGGSYNEQFF. CDR3 bases: TGTGCCAGCAGTTGGGGGATCGGGGGGTCCTACAATGAGCAGTTCTTC.

This clone was seen a handful of times. J is TRBJ2-7 and V is TRBV9; 9 nucleotides align to TRBD1. Germline V gene data show CDR1 as SGDLS and CDR2 as YYNGEE. This CDR3 has 15 residues. V lost 0 bases and J lost 2; bases outside the gene matches: 3. The CDR3 coding sequence is TGTGCCAGCAGCGTAGCTGGACAGGGGCCCTACGAGCAGTACTTC. It specifies CASSVAGQGPYEQYF.

J is TRBJ2-3 and V is TRBV7-2; 16 bases are a match to TRBD2. The CDR3 sequence is 16 residues long. Germline CDR1 is SGHTA and CDR2 is FQGNSA. J gave up 5 bases and V 3 bases, and 2 bases lay outside the gene matches. The CDR3 reads CASSLGLAGGQDTQYF. For the CDR3, the DNA is TGTGCCAGCAGCTTGGGACTAGCGGGAGGGCAAGATACGCAGTATTTT.

The chain is built from TRBV11-2 and TRBJ1-5, with D perhaps TRBD1 (6 bases). V lost 0 bases and J 11 bases, leaving 8 bases between the germline ends. The CDR3 loop spans 12 amino acids. Per the germline V gene, CDR1 is SGHAT and CDR2 is FQNNGV. For the CDR3, the DNA is TGTGCCAGCAGCTTAGATCAGGGGTCCCAGCATTTT. Amino acids: CASSLDQGSQHF.

This clone was counted a single time. The CDR3 region has the DNA TGTGCCAGTAGACCTACTAGCGGGGCGTACAATGAGCAGTTCTTC. It translates to CASRPTSGAYNEQFF. The V call is TRBV19, the J call TRBJ2-1; TRBD2 matches at 10 bases. The V segment lost 6 bases and the J segment 4 bases; nucleotides outside the gene matches: 6. Germline lookup yields CDR1 LNHDA and CDR2 SQIVND (reference sequence). The length of the CDR3 is 15 residues.

The chain employs TRBV28 and TRBJ1-2; a possible D gene is TRBD1 (5 bases). Germline loops: CDR1 MDHEN, CDR2 SYDVKM. The V gene lost 8 bases and the J gene lost 8 bases, with 15 bases spanning the gap. CDR3 length equals 12 residues. In DNA, the CDR3 is TGTGCCAGCGGGGTTCTGACAGAAGGCTACACCTTC. Amino acids: CASGVLTEGYTF.

This clone has ten or more counts. The chain carries TRBV3-1 (or the pseudogene TRBV3-2) and TRBJ1-5; 10 bases match TRBD1. V lost 1 base to trimming and J lost 5 bases; unmatched junction nucleotides: 2. Germline CDR1 is LGHDT and CDR2 is YNNKEL (reference sequence). There are 15 residues in the CDR3. Here the CDR3 reads CASSQGGQGHQPQHF. DNA for the CDR3: TGTGCCAGCAGCCAAGGGGGACAGGGGCATCAGCCCCAGCATTTT.

The chain carries TRBV7-3 and TRBJ2-1; D possibly corresponds to TRBD1 (5 bases). The V gene's germline CDR1 is SGHTA and CDR2 FQGTGA. Deletions cut 5 bases from V and 2 bases from J, with 7 bases between. CDR3 length equals 13 residues. The CDR3 DNA reads as TGTGCCAGCAGCCTGGGGCCCTACAATGAGCAGTTCTTC. Amino acid sequence: CASSLGPYNEQFF.